Listed here are 31 T cell receptor beta chains from one sample, sequenced in a study of beta chain features in type 1 diabetes. Points from the study as a whole: Among patients with Type 1 diabetes, TCRB CDR3s were moderately but significantly shorter in every one of the four CD4+ subsets.

The antigens for these receptors are not known. The entirety of the isolated RNA underwent reverse transcription, so expressed TCRB transcripts were sequenced. Profiling relied on immunoSEQ multiplex PCR, and the TCRdb table lists in-frame clones only, not all of them. The sample has a few hundred thousand clones; about a fifth are singletons. The material sequenced was naive CD4+ T cells from blood. These receptors were taken from a woman aged 35 to 49 with type 1 diabetes.

The V call is TRBV2, the J call TRBJ2-2; D gene unclear. The length of the CDR3 is 13 residues. CDR1 is SNHLY and CDR2 is FYNNEI in the germline V gene. Trimming stripped 3 bases from V and 4 bases from J, with 6 bases between. CDR3 nucleotide sequence: TGTGCCAGCAGTGATATCTTCACCGGGGAGCTGTTTTTT. Translating it yields CASSDIFTGELFF.

This chain joins TRBV10-3 and TRBJ1-6, with 9 bases identical to TRBD1. Trimming took 8 bases from V and 7 from J; bases not matched to a gene: 3. The CDR3 is 13 residues long. The germline CDR1 and CDR2 sequences are ENHRY and SYGVKD. CDR3 bases: TGTGCCATCGGGACAGGGCCCAATTCACCCCTCCACTTT. Protein sequence: CAIGTGPNSPLHF.

V is TRBV9 and J is TRBJ1-5; TRBD1 agrees at 9 bases. Losses at the gene ends were 1 base for V and 3 bases for J; bases not matched to a gene: 2. CDR1 and CDR2 from the germline V gene are SGDLS and YYNGEE. This CDR3 spans 15 amino acids. The CDR3 reads CASSVTGGDNQPQHF. The CDR3 nucleotides read TGTGCCAGCAGCGTAACAGGGGGCGACAATCAGCCCCAGCATTTT.

This chain uses TRBV28 with TRBJ2-5; TRBD2 matches 12 bases. Germline CDR1 is MDHEN and CDR2 is SYDVKM. The CDR3 spans 14 residues. The ends lost 8 bases at V and 5 bases at J; junction bases unmatched: 6. The chain's CDR3 is CASGLTSGSETQYF. The DNA of the CDR3 is TGTGCCAGCGGGTTGACTAGCGGGAGTGAGACCCAGTACTTC.

The chain is built from TRBV19 and TRBJ2-5; 8 bases align to TRBD2. The CDR3 covers 16 residues. Germline CDR1 reads LNHDA; CDR2 reads SQIVND (reference sequence). V lost 3 bases and J lost 5; bases outside the gene matches: 11. The CDR3 protein is CASSMGPSGPGETQYF. CDR3 nucleotide sequence: TGTGCCAGTAGTATGGGGCCTAGCGGGCCCGGGGAGACCCAGTACTTC.

This clone was picked up a small number of times. The rearrangement joins TRBV29-1 to TRBJ2-2, with 9 bases identical to TRBD1. This CDR3 region has 15 residues. Germline CDR1 reads SQVTM; CDR2 reads ANQGSEA. V lost 6 bases to trimming and J lost 10 bases; unmatched junction nucleotides: 15. Here the CDR3 DNA reads TGCAGCGTCCCACGCACCGGGACAGGGATCTCGGAGCTGTTTTTT. Its protein product is CSVPRTGTGISELFF.

The J gene is TRBJ2-5, the V gene TRBV7-2; D gene unclear. Trimming removed 7 bases at V and 4 bases at J, with 7 bases between. This CDR3 comprises 11 residues. Looked up from germline, CDR1 is SGHTA and CDR2 is FQGNSA. The CDR3, as DNA: TGTGCCAGCACTCAGCGAGAGACCCAGTACTTC. This codes for CASTQRETQYF.

V is TRBV7-9 and J is TRBJ1-5; weak D call: TRBD1 (5 bases). CDR1 is SEHNR, CDR2 FQNEAQ, per germline (reference sequence). V lost 3 bases, J lost 5 bases, and 5 bases lay in between. This CDR3 has 12 amino acids. CDR3 in DNA: TGTGCCAGCAGCTTGACAGATCAGCCCCAGCATTTT. Residues: CASSLTDQPQHF.

CDR3 in DNA: TGTGCCAGCTCACCACCCAGGGTCGGCACAGATACGCAGTATTTT. Its translation: CASSPPRVGTDTQYF. The V call is TRBV18, the J call TRBJ2-3; D may be TRBD1 (5 bases). The V gene's germline CDR1 is KGHSH and CDR2 LQKENI. V lost 0 bases to trimming and J lost 1 base, with 8 bases between them. CDR3 length equals 15 residues. The full variable domain, completed using reference TRBV18 and TRBJ2-3, is NAGVMQNPRHLVRRRGQEARLRCSPMKGHSHVYWYRQLPEEGLKFMVYLQKENIIDESGMPKERFSAEFPKEGPSILRIQQVVRGDSAAYFCASSPPRVGTDTQYFGPGTRLTVL.

The sample holds a few counts of this clone. The chain is built from TRBV28 and TRBJ2-6; D unresolved. Germline lookup yields CDR1 MDHEN and CDR2 SYDVKM. The CDR3 spans 15 residues. V lost 6 bases and J 2 bases, leaving 11 bases between the germline ends. As DNA, the CDR3 is TGTGCCAGCAGGCCCTCCCGGGCTGGGGCCAACGTCCTGACTTTC. Translated, it gives CASRPSRAGANVLTF.

The gene calls are TRBV28 and TRBJ2-3; 7 nucleotides line up with TRBD1. Losses at the gene ends were 2 bases for V and 4 bases for J; bases not matched to a gene: 3. The length of the CDR3 is 14 residues. From germline, CDR1 is MDHEN and CDR2 SYDVKM. The CDR3 reads CASSLPQGADTQYF. The CDR3 DNA sequence: TGTGCCAGCAGTTTACCCCAGGGGGCAGATACGCAGTATTTT.

The chain carries TRBV9 and TRBJ2-2; TRBD1 aligns across 8 bases. The CDR3 contains 16 residues. With 2 bases clipped from V and 5 bases from J, the junction kept 8 bases outside the gene matches. Germline CDR1 reads SGDLS; CDR2 reads YYNGEE. CDR3 DNA: TGTGCCAGCAGCGTGGGGTCGACAGGGGCGACCGGGGAGCTGTTTTTT. Protein: CASSVGSTGATGELFF.

There are a few counts of this clone. The rearrangement links TRBV14 to TRBJ2-1, with D possibly TRBD1 on 7 matching bases. Germline assignment: CDR1 SGHDN and CDR2 FVKESK. This CDR3 has 15 amino acids. Trimming took off 4 bases at V and 4 bases at J, with 14 bases between the two ends. Here the CDR3 reads CASSRQGGGYNEQFF. In DNA form, the CDR3 reads TGTGCCAGCAGCCGACAGGGAGGTGGGTACAATGAGCAGTTCTTC.

This clone turned up a few times. The rearrangement joins TRBV4-2 to TRBJ1-1, with D possibly TRBD1 on 5 matching bases. Germline assignment: CDR1 LGHNA and CDR2 YNFKEQ. V lost 2 bases and J lost 3, with 10 bases in between. This CDR3 is built from 14 residues. The CDR3 nucleotides are TGTGCCAGCAGCCAATTAGGGGAGGACACTGAAGCTTTCTTT. Protein: CASSQLGEDTEAFF.

This clone was found once. The V call is TRBV6-5, the J call TRBJ1-1; D not certain. The V gene's germline CDR1 is MNHEY and CDR2 SVGAGI. The CDR3 length is 13 residues. Trimming cost V 0 bases and J 11 bases, with 13 bases left between them. Written as DNA, the CDR3 is TGTGCCAGCAGTTACTCGGATCCCCGGGGTGCTTTCTTT. It codes for CASSYSDPRGAFF.

This clone was found a few times. The chain employs TRBV6-1 and TRBJ2-5, with D unresolved. V lost 0 bases and J 1 base, leaving 6 bases between the germline ends. The CDR3 has 14 residues. The germline V gene has CDR1 MNHNS and CDR2 SASEGT. DNA of the CDR3: TGTGCCAGCAGTGAAGCCCAGATCCAAGAGACCCAGTACTTC. This encodes CASSEAQIQETQYF.

The rearrangement links TRBV5-1 to TRBJ1-6, with TRBD1 identical over 9 bases. The germline CDR1 and CDR2 sequences are SGHRS and YFSETQ. Trimming at V came to 1 base and at J to 10 bases, leaving 9 bases not matched to a gene. The CDR3 is 16 residues long. The CDR3 reads CASSLSTGGSYSPLHF. In DNA form, the CDR3 reads TGCGCCAGCAGCTTGTCGACAGGGGGATCTTACTCACCCCTCCACTTT.

V gene TRBV29-1 combines with J gene TRBJ2-3; possible D gene TRBD1, 6 bases. CDR3 length: 13 amino acids. V was trimmed by 2 bases and J by 5 bases, leaving 11 bases between them. The germline V gene encodes CDR1 SQVTM and CDR2 ANQGSEA. The CDR3 is CSVEKGVGDTQYF. For the CDR3, the DNA is TGCAGCGTTGAAAAGGGGGTGGGAGATACGCAGTATTTT.

This clone was found a few times. This sequence joins TRBV30 and TRBJ1-2, with D unclear. Deletions cut 2 bases from V and 0 bases from J, with 10 bases between. There are 14 residues in the CDR3. CDR1 and CDR2 from the germline V gene are GTSNPN and SVGIG (reference sequence). The CDR3 DNA is TGTGCCTGGAGTCTAACAGTAGCTAACTATGGCTACACCTTC. Its protein is CAWSLTVANYGYTF.

This clone was counted between two and nine times. V is TRBV7-9 and J is TRBJ2-3; D is undetermined. The V end was cut by 0 bases, the J end by 2 bases, with 6 bases between. In germline, CDR1 is SEHNR, CDR2 FQNEAQ (reference sequence). This CDR3 comprises 14 residues. CDR3 region: CASSLATDTDTQYF. DNA of the CDR3: TGTGCCAGCAGCTTAGCAACAGACACAGATACGCAGTATTTT.

This clone was seen more than once but under ten times. The chain joins TRBV30 to TRBJ2-7; the match to TRBD2 covers 7 bases. The CDR3 totals 14 residues. With 0 bases clipped from V and 4 bases from J, the junction kept 6 bases outside the gene matches. Germline loops: CDR1 GTSNPN, CDR2 SVGIG (reference sequence). The CDR3 here is CAWSVPGGRYEQYF. The CDR3 DNA follows: TGTGCCTGGAGTGTACCCGGGGGGAGGTACGAGCAGTACTTC.

This clone was seen only a few times. The chain employs TRBV7-6 and TRBJ1-6; no firm D call. Trimming took 6 bases from V and 6 from J, leaving 9 bases between them. Per the germline V gene, CDR1 is SGHVS and CDR2 is FNYEAQ. This CDR3 region has 13 residues. Written as DNA, the CDR3 is TGTGCCAGCAGTTCATGGGCTAATTCACCCCTCCACTTT. Residues: CASSSWANSPLHF.

V gene TRBV29-1 combines with J gene TRBJ2-7, with 8 nucleotides matching TRBD1. J gave up 1 base and V 4 bases, and 6 bases lay outside the gene matches. The germline V gene encodes CDR1 SQVTM and CDR2 ANQGSEA. The length of the CDR3 is 14 residues. For the CDR3, the DNA is TGCAGCGTTGGACAGGGGTTTTGGTCCTACGAGCAGTACTTC. Protein sequence: CSVGQGFWSYEQYF.

This clone was observed a handful of times. The chain uses TRBV7-3 and TRBJ1-5; possible D gene TRBD1, 5 bases. V gave up 7 bases and J gave up 0 bases, with 19 bases separating them. CDR1 is SGHTA and CDR2 is FQGTGA in the germline V gene. CDR3 length equals 17 residues. CDR3 bases: TGTGCCAGCACCCCGGGACTGACGTTTTTTAGCAATCAGCCCCAGCATTTT. Translating gives CASTPGLTFFSNQPQHF.

Concerning this clone itself: Other nucleotide sequences from this sample produce the same CDR3. The chain joins TRBV5-1 to TRBJ1-1, with TRBD1 as a possible D gene (6 bases). The CDR3 length is 14 residues. The germline CDR1 and CDR2 sequences are SGHRS and YFSETQ. V was shortened by 0 bases and J by 3 bases, with 9 bases between the two germline ends. The CDR3 coding sequence is TGCGCCAGCAGCTTGGGCGGGGGCGACACTGAAGCTTTCTTT. Translating it yields CASSLGGGDTEAFF.

In this sample, this clone turned up a few times. Other DNA sequences within the sample encode an identical CDR3. The J gene is TRBJ1-5, the V gene TRBV5-1; D gene uncertain. The CDR3 length is 14 residues. V was shortened by 0 bases and J by 1 base, with 5 bases between the two germline ends. Germline V gives CDR1 SGHRS, CDR2 YFSETQ. The CDR3 DNA sequence: TGCGCCAGCAGCTTGGACTCGAGCAATCAGCCCCAGCATTTT. Amino acid sequence: CASSLDSSNQPQHF. The full variable domain, rest sourced from reference TRBV5-1 and TRBJ1-5, is KAGVTQTPRYLIKTRGQQVTLSCSPISGHRSVSWYQQTPGQGLQFLFEYFSETQRNKGNFPGRFSGRQFSNSRSEMNVSTLELGDSALYLCASSLDSSNQPQHFGDGTRLSIL.

V is TRBV15 and J is TRBJ2-7, with 10 bases aligning to TRBD1. This CDR3 is built from 15 residues. Germline trimming cut 1 base from V and 6 bases from J; bases unmatched to any gene: 6. Germline V lookup: CDR1 LNHNV, CDR2 YYDKDF (reference sequence). The CDR3 DNA sequence: TGTGCCACCAGCAGAGTGACAGGGGGCAAAAGCGAGCAGTACTTC. Protein product: CATSRVTGGKSEQYF.

The chain uses TRBV11-2 and TRBJ2-3, with 8 bases lining up with TRBD2. The CDR3 runs to 19 residues. Germline-derived CDR1 and CDR2 are SGHAT and FQNNGV. V dropped 1 base and J dropped 6; count of bases not matched to a gene: 18. This chain's CDR3 is CASSLGSSGGEVLLDTQYF. CDR3 nucleotide sequence: TGTGCCAGCAGCTTAGGTTCTTCGGGAGGGGAGGTGCTGTTGGATACGCAGTATTTT.

This chain uses TRBV9 with TRBJ2-2; 9 bases match TRBD2. The germline V gene encodes CDR1 SGDLS and CDR2 YYNGEE. J lost 4 bases, V lost 0 bases, and 1 base had no gene match. The CDR3 covers 15 residues. The CDR3 DNA follows: TGTGCCAGCAGCGTAGTTAGCGGGAGCACCGGGGAGCTGTTTTTT. Translating gives CASSVVSGSTGELFF.

This clone was observed a few times. This rearrangement joins TRBV19 to TRBJ2-1; D call uncertain. Trimming stripped 7 bases from V and 3 bases from J, with 4 bases between. The CDR3 length is 11 residues. Germline V gene data show CDR1 as LNHDA and CDR2 as SQIVND (reference sequence). CDR3 residues: CASTSYNEQFF. The CDR3 coding sequence is TGTGCCAGTACGAGCTACAATGAGCAGTTCTTC. The full variable domain, rest sourced from reference TRBV19 and TRBJ2-1, is DGGITQSPKYLFRKEGQNVTLSCEQNLNHDAMYWYRQDPGQGLRLIYYSQIVNDFQKGDIAEGYSVSREKKESFPLTVTSAQKNPTAFYLCASTSYNEQFFGPGTRLTVL.

This clone was counted a few times. The gene calls are TRBV5-1 and TRBJ2-4; D gene ambiguous. V lost 0 bases to trimming and J lost 10 bases, with 14 bases between them. CDR3 length equals 14 residues. Per the germline V gene, CDR1 is SGHRS and CDR2 is YFSETQ. In nucleotides, the CDR3 is TGCGCCAGCAGCTTGGCAGGCCCTCCCGGTATTCAGTACTTC. This codes for CASSLAGPPGIQYF.